The clone carrying this TCR beta chain was recorded at least ten times. A single record per CDR3 protein comes from TCRdb applying MiXCR to the 5' RACE reads. Among around 19,000 distinct CDR3 sequences listed, roughly a tenth were seen once. This sample was taken from a study of neurological immune-mediated disorders. V lost 0 bases, J lost 2 bases, and 7 bases stayed unmatched. The CDR3 covers 17 residues. Germline-derived CDR1 and CDR2 are LGHDT and YNNKEL (reference sequence). The sample was CD8+ T cells from blood. The receptor comes from a woman between 45 and 65 years old in good health. This rearrangement joins TRBV3-1 to TRBJ2-3, with 8 bases lining up with TRBD2. CDR3 sequence: CASSQDLLAAHTDTQYF. The CDR3 DNA sequence: TGTGCCAGCAGCCAAGATCTACTAGCGGCCCACACAGATACGCAGTATTTT.